The sequence of this T cell receptor (beta chain) was determined in a study of a mutant IDH1 vaccine in newly diagnosed glioma. About the research overall: Previous treatment comprised radiotherapy, temozolomide, or both, mostly both.

V lost 1 base to trimming and J lost 5 bases, with 19 bases between them. CDR1 SGHDT and CDR2 YYEEEE come from the germline V gene. This CDR3 spans 16 amino acids. TCRdb's copy holds only in-frame clones and misses some; the assay was immunoSEQ multiplex PCR. The sample consists of about 54,000 clones, roughly 80% of them appearing once. Described time point: baseline, week 1 (first vaccination visit). Regarding treatment: pre-vaccination baseline after standard-of-care therapy. New WHO grade 3 or 4 astrocytomas that were IDH1-mutant and ATRX-lost occurred in the donors. The chain recombines TRBV5-6 with TRBJ2-7; D gene unclear. This material consisted of PBMCs, taken from a glioma patient treated with radiotherapy, temozolomide or both. The clonotype comes from a man aged 18 to 35 with glioma. The CDR3 DNA sequence: TGTGCCAGCAGCTTGAGTATTTCGACCCGCACCCACGAGCAGTACTTC. Its translation: CASSLSISTRTHEQYF.